This entry lists 7 T cell receptor beta chains sequenced from one sample in a study of T cell repertoires in cytomegalovirus infection. Each CDR3 protein gets one entry after TCRdb re-called the reads with MiXCR. The sample comprises approximately 300,000 distinct CDR3 sequences, more than 20% of which are singletons, and roughly 13% rests with the top ten. Antigen specificity for these receptors is unknown. Here the sequenced sample was cultured PBMCs, taken from culture after CMV antigen stimulation. The source is a human donor in good health (CMV status not recorded). Some clones in this sample may be carry-over from other donors' samples.

The V gene is TRBV4-2, the J gene TRBJ1-1; 11 bases are a match to TRBD1. The ends lost 4 bases at V and 1 base at J; junction bases unmatched: 5. The length of the CDR3 is 16 residues. CDR1 and CDR2 from the germline V gene are LGHNA and YNFKEQ. CDR3 nucleotides: TGTGCCAGCAGCCCGGACAGGGGGCAGTGGAACACTGAAGCTTTCTTT. It specifies CASSPDRGQWNTEAFF.

This clonotype was seen many times. The chain recombines TRBV7-2 with TRBJ2-7; D unresolved. Trimming cost V 4 bases and J 0 bases, with 7 bases left between them. From germline, CDR1 is SGHTA and CDR2 FQGNSA. The CDR3 totals 13 residues. Here the CDR3 reads CASSSLHSYEQYF. DNA for the CDR3: TGTGCCAGCAGCTCTTTACACTCCTACGAGCAGTACTTC.

V and J are TRBV30 and TRBJ2-7, with TRBD2 identical over 7 bases. CDR1 is GTSNPN, CDR2 SVGIG, per germline (reference sequence). The V gene end was trimmed by 2 bases and the J gene end by 7 bases; junction bases not matched to a gene: 5. The length of the CDR3 is 12 residues. In DNA form, the CDR3 reads TGTGCCTGGAGTTTCCCCGGGGGGGAGCAGTACGTC. It codes for CAWSFPGGEQYV.

This clonotype showed up just a few times. This chain uses TRBV10-3 with TRBJ2-3; 9 nucleotides match TRBD2. V trimming: 9 bases; J trimming: 6 bases; junction bases outside the gene matches: 4. Germline loops: CDR1 ENHRY, CDR2 SYGVKD. This CDR3 is 12 amino acids long. CDR3 protein: CAISGSADTQYF. CDR3 sequence (DNA): TGTGCCATTAGCGGGAGTGCGGATACGCAGTATTTT.

This clonotype was seen at least ten times. V is TRBV7-9 and J is TRBJ2-4; TRBD2 might be the D (9 bases). V lost 5 bases and J 5 bases, leaving 31 bases between the germline ends. The CDR3 covers 20 residues. Germline CDR1 is SEHNR and CDR2 is FQNEAQ (reference sequence). CDR3 coding DNA: TGTGCCAGCAGCCCTCATCGGAGGGGACTAGCATCCAGGGGGCAAAACATTCAGTACTTC. Its protein product is CASSPHRRGLASRGQNIQYF.

This clonotype was counted once. The chain couples TRBV28 to TRBJ1-4, with 10 bases matching TRBD1. The CDR3 totals 15 residues. Germline CDR1 reads MDHEN; CDR2 reads SYDVKM. Trimming took 3 bases from V and 6 from J; bases not matched to a gene: 4. CDR3 in amino acids: CASSFSGTGDEKLFF. CDR3 DNA: TGTGCCAGCAGTTTCTCCGGGACAGGGGATGAAAAACTGTTTTTT.

V gene TRBV7-8 combines with J gene TRBJ2-7, with a possible D match to TRBD1 (6 bases). The CDR3 consists of 16 residues. The V end was cut by 0 bases, the J end by 3 bases, with 15 bases between. Germline V gene sequence: CDR1 SGHVS, CDR2 FQNEAQ. CDR3 in amino acids: CASSLALRTVIYEQYF. The CDR3 DNA sequence: TGTGCCAGCAGCTTAGCGCTTAGGACAGTGATCTACGAGCAGTACTTC.